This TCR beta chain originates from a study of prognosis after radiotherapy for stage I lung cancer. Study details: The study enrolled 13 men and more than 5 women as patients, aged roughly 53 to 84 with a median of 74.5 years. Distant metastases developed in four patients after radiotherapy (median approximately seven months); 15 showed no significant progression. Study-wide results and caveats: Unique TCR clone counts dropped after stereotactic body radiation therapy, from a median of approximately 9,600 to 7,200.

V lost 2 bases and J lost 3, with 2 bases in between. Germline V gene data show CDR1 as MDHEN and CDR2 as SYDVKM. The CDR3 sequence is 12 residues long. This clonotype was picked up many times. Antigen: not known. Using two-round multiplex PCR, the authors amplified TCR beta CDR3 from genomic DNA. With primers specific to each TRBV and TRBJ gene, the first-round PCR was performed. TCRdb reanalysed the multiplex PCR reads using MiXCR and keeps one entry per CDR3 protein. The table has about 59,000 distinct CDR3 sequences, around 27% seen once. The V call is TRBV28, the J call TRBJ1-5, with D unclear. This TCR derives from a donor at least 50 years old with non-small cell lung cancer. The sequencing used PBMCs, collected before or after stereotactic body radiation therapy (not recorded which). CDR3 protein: CASSLNNQPQHF. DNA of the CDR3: TGTGCCAGCAGTTTAAACAATCAGCCCCAGCATTTT. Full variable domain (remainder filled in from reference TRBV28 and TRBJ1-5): DVKVTQSSRYLVKRTGEKVFLECVQDMDHENMFWYRQDPGLGLRLIYFSYDVKMKEKGDIPEGYSVSREKKERFSLILESASTNQTSMYLCASSLNNQPQHFGDGTRLSIL.